This entry lists 13 T cell receptor beta chains sequenced from one sample in a study of blood T cell repertoires in COVID-19. Assay used: immunoSEQ multiplex PCR; TCRdb lists only in-frame clones, some missing. The profile covers about 220,000 clones, with around four fifths appearing a single time and 15% to 20% taken by the ten largest. The sequenced material came from peripheral blood. These receptors all stem from a man in his thirties or forties with active or convalescent COVID-19.

J is TRBJ2-2 and V is TRBV3-1 (or the pseudogene TRBV3-2); unclear D gene. This CDR3 has 14 amino acids. Germline lookup yields CDR1 LGHDT and CDR2 YNNKEL (reference sequence). With 4 bases removed from V and 1 base from J, the gap between germline ends came to 7 bases. CDR3 sequence: CASSRRQNTGELFF. DNA for the CDR3: TGTGCCAGCAGCCGCCGACAGAACACCGGGGAGCTGTTTTTT.

This chain links TRBV18 with TRBJ2-1; 11 bases align to TRBD2. CDR3 size: 17 residues. Germline CDR1 KGHSH, CDR2 LQKENI. With 3 bases clipped from V and 6 bases from J, the junction kept 10 bases outside the gene matches. The CDR3 sequence is CASSPLLAGVMANEQFF. The CDR3 nucleotides are TGTGCCAGCTCACCGCTACTAGCGGGAGTTATGGCCAATGAGCAGTTCTTC.

This chain links TRBV9 with TRBJ1-6; possibly TRBD1 for D (5 bases). Trimming took 0 bases from V and 7 from J, leaving 11 bases between them. Germline CDR1 and CDR2: SGDLS and YYNGEE. This CDR3 comprises 15 residues. CDR3 sequence (DNA): TGTGCCAGCAGCGTAGAGGGCAGGGTAAATTCACCCCTCCACTTT. Protein sequence: CASSVEGRVNSPLHF.

This clone occurred a few times. V gene TRBV28 combines with J gene TRBJ1-4, with D perhaps matching TRBD1 (5 bases). With 7 bases removed from V and 5 bases from J, the gap between germline ends came to 14 bases. CDR3 size: 14 residues. Germline CDR1 reads MDHEN; CDR2 reads SYDVKM. DNA of the CDR3: TGTGCCAGCACCACTTCCGGGGGAAATGAAAAACTGTTTTTT. Amino acid sequence: CASTTSGGNEKLFF.

The chain employs TRBV10-3 and TRBJ1-4, with unresolved D. CDR3 length: 12 amino acids. V lost 4 bases and J lost 3, with 3 bases in between. Looked up from germline, CDR1 is ENHRY and CDR2 is SYGVKD. The CDR3 loop is CAISASNEKLFF. Written as DNA, the CDR3 is TGTGCCATCAGTGCTTCTAATGAAAAACTGTTTTTT.

V and J are TRBV28 and TRBJ2-2, with 7 bases that match TRBD2. The CDR3 extends over 16 amino acids. V trimming: 10 bases; J trimming: 4 bases; junction bases outside the gene matches: 15. Germline loops: CDR1 MDHEN, CDR2 SYDVKM. The DNA of the CDR3 is TGTGCCATCGCCCCCCCTAGCGGTCGAGGCACCGGGGAGCTGTTTTTT. It specifies CAIAPPSGRGTGELFF.

This clone was counted a few times. The V gene is TRBV19, the J gene TRBJ2-3; TRBD2 is a possible D gene (5 bases). Trimming stripped 2 bases from V and 2 bases from J, with 11 bases between. The CDR3 spans 15 residues. CDR1 is LNHDA and CDR2 is SQIVND in the germline V gene (reference sequence). The CDR3 protein is CASSISREPTDTQYF. In DNA form, the CDR3 reads TGTGCCAGTAGTATATCAAGGGAGCCCACAGATACGCAGTATTTT.

The chain carries TRBV28 and TRBJ2-5, with 7 nucleotides matching TRBD1. V lost 5 bases, J lost 5 bases, and 14 bases stayed unmatched. From germline, CDR1 is MDHEN and CDR2 SYDVKM. This CDR3 spans 16 amino acids. CDR3 protein: CASSRVGTAVRETQYF. In DNA, the CDR3 is TGTGCCAGCAGTCGCGTAGGGACAGCAGTCCGGGAGACCCAGTACTTC.

J is TRBJ2-5 and V is TRBV9; 8 bases match TRBD2. The CDR3 loop spans 15 amino acids. V gave up 4 bases and J gave up 4 bases; unmatched junction bases: 9. Germline V gene data show CDR1 as SGDLS and CDR2 as YYNGEE. In nucleotides, the CDR3 is TGTGCCAGCAGCCCGGGGGGACTAGGGGGAGAGACCCAGTACTTC. This translates into CASSPGGLGGETQYF.

The rearrangement links TRBV30 to TRBJ2-7; D remains ambiguous. The germline V and J ends were trimmed by 4 bases and 0 bases, with 4 bases remaining between them. CDR3 size: 11 residues. Germline V gene data show CDR1 as GTSNPN and CDR2 as SVGIG (reference sequence). CDR3 nucleotides: TGTGCCTGGATGGCCTCCTACGAGCAGTACTTC. This sequence encodes CAWMASYEQYF.

The chain is built from TRBV3-1 (or the pseudogene TRBV3-2) and TRBJ1-1; 10 bases are shared with TRBD1. This CDR3 comprises 15 residues. Germline trimming cut 4 bases from V and 6 bases from J; bases unmatched to any gene: 8. The germline gives CDR1 LGHDT, CDR2 YNNKEL (reference sequence). The CDR3 DNA reads TGTGCCAGCAGCCCCCGACGGACAGGGGGGTCTGAAGCTTTCTTT. This codes for CASSPRRTGGSEAFF.

The V call is TRBV10-3, the J call TRBJ2-3, with 11 bases identical to TRBD2. The trim removed 10 bases at V and 2 bases at J, leaving 8 bases unmatched. CDR3 length equals 15 residues. Germline values: CDR1 ENHRY, CDR2 SYGVKD. CDR3 in DNA: TGTGCCACCTCGACTAGCGGGGACCTCACAGATACGCAGTATTTT. It encodes CATSTSGDLTDTQYF.

The V and J genes are TRBV30 and TRBJ1-6; 7 bases match TRBD1. CDR1 and CDR2 (germline): GTSNPN, SVGIG (reference sequence). The CDR3 has 12 residues. Unmatched junction bases numbered 3, after V lost 4 bases and J lost 9 bases. The CDR3 nucleotides read TGTGCCTGGAAAGGGGGCAGTTCACCCCTCCACTTT. It yields the protein CAWKGGSSPLHF.